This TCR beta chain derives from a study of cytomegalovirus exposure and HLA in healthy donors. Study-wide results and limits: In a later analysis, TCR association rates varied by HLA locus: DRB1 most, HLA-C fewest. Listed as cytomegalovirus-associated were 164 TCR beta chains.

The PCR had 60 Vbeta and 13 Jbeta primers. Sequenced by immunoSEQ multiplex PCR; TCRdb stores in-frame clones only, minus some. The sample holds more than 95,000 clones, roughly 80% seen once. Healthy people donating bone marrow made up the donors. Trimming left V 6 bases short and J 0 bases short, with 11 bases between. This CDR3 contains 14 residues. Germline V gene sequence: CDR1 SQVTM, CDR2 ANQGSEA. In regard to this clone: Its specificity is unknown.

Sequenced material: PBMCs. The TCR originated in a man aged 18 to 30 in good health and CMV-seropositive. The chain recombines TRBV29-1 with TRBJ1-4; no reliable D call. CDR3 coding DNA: TGCAGCGTCACTACCCCTGCAACTAATGAAAAACTGTTTTTT. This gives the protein CSVTTPATNEKLFF.